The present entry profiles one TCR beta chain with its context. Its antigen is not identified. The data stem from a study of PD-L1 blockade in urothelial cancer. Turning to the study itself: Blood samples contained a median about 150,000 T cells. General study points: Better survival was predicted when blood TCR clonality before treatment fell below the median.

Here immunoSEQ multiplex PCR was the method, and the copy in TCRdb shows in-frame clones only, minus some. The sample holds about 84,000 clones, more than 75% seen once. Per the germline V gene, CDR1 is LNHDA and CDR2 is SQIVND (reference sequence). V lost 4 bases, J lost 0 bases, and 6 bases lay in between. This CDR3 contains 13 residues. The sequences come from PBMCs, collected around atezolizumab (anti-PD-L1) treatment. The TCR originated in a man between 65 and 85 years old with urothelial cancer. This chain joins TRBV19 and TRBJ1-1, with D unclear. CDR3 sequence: CASSNHVNTEAFF. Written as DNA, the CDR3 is TGTGCCAGTAGTAATCATGTGAACACTGAAGCTTTCTTT.